These T cell receptor beta chains were read from a single sample in a study of blood T cell repertoires in COVID-19. Profiling relied on immunoSEQ multiplex PCR, and the TCRdb table lists in-frame clones only, not all of them. Of about 140,000 clones listed, about 83% are singletons. Sequencing was carried out using peripheral blood. These receptors all stem from a human donor in a cohort sampled during active COVID-19. Both conserved end residues are trimmed from each CDR3.

J gene,V gene,CDR3 protein
TRBJ2-2,TRBV28,ASSVRQGNTGELF
TRBJ1-1,TRBV27,ASRSIGQGKAF
TRBJ1-2,TRBV28,ASSPTHPGTGFPPSYGYT
TRBJ2-1,TRBV2,ASSDTWAGLLV
TRBJ1-1,TRBV5-1,ASSLAGGNTEAF
TRBJ2-3,TRBV29-1,SVGGRVDTDTQY
TRBJ1-2,TRBV5-1,ASSRGQYGYT
TRBJ2-3,TRBV6-6,ASSSPSPPTPDTQY
TRBJ1-5,TRBV19,ASSMAGVGNQPQH
TRBJ2-7,TRBV27,ASSWLAGSYEQY
TRBJ2-1,TRBV7-3,ASSLRPPSGRAYNEQF
TRBJ1-4,TRBV7-2,ASSPLNEKLF
TRBJ2-2,TRBV4-1,ASSQDRREGPGRELF
TRBJ2-7,TRBV6-6,ASRKTGSSYEQY
TRBJ1-1,TRBV2,ASRQGEYTEAF
TRBJ1-3,TRBV18,ASSPFALISSDRNSGNTIY
TRBJ2-7,TRBV5-4,ASSSSGAPSSYEQY
TRBJ1-2,TRBV6-2/TRBV6-3,ASSYSTHYGYT
TRBJ2-7,TRBV10-3,AIERDQGSGYEQY
TRBJ2-1,TRBV7-3,ASALRTGRAYNEQF
TRBJ2-2,TRBV5-1,ASSFGSVRTGELF
TRBJ1-4,TRBV23-1,ASSQGTANEKLF
TRBJ2-1,TRBV21-1,ASSKYLGLAGGNEQF
TRBJ2-7,TRBV18,ASSPSGVSSYEQY
TRBJ1-1,TRBV27,ASSLWAGNTEAF
TRBJ1-1,TRBV28,ASSLSRGIGEAF
TRBJ2-1,TRBV19,ASSIGGRAGNEQF